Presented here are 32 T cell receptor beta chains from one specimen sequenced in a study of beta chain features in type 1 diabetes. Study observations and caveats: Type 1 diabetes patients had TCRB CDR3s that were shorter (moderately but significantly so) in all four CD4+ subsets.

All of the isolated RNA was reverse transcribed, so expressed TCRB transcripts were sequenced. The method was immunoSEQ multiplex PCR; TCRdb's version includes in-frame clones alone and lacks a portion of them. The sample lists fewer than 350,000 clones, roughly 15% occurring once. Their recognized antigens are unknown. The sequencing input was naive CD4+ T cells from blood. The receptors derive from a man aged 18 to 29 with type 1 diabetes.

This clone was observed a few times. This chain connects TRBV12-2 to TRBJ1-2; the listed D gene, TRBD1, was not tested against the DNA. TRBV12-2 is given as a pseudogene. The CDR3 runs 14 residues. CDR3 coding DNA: TGTGCAAGTCGCTTAGGAGTAGGGGTCTATGGCTACACCTTC. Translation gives CASRLGVGVYGYTF.

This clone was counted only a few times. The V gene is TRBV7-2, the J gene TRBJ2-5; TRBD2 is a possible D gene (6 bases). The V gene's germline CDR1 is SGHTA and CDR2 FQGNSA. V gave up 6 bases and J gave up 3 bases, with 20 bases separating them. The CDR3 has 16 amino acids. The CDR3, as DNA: TGTGCCAGCAGAAAGACATGGTGGGGGGAGGAAGAGACCCAGTACTTC. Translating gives CASRKTWWGEEETQYF.

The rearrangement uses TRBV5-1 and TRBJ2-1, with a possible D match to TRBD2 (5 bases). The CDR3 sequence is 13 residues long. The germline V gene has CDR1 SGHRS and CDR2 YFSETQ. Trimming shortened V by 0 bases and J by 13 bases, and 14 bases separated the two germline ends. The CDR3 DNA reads TGCGCCAGCAGCTTGGCCGGGATCCGGAGACAGTTCTTC. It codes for CASSLAGIRRQFF.

CDR3 DNA: TGTGCCTGGAGTGGGACAGCCGAAGCTTTCTTT. This sequence encodes CAWSGTAEAFF. V is TRBV30 and J is TRBJ1-1; the D gene is possibly TRBD1 (6 bases). Germline lookup yields CDR1 GTSNPN and CDR2 SVGIG (reference sequence). Trimming pared 1 base from V and 8 bases from J, leaving 8 bases between. This CDR3 spans 11 amino acids.

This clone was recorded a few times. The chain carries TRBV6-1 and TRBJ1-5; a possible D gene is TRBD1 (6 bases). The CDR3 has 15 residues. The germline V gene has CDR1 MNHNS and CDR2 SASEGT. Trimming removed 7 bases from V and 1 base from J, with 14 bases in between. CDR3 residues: CASNRGRGSNQPQHF. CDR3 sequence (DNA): TGTGCCAGCAATAGGGGGAGAGGGAGCAATCAGCCCCAGCATTTT.

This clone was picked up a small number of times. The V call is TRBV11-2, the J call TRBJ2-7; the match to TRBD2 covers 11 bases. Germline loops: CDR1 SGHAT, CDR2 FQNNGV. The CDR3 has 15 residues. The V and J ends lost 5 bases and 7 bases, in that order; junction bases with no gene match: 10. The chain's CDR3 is CASSPRTSGGSEQYF. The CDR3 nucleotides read TGTGCCAGCAGCCCGAGAACTAGCGGGGGTAGTGAGCAGTACTTC.

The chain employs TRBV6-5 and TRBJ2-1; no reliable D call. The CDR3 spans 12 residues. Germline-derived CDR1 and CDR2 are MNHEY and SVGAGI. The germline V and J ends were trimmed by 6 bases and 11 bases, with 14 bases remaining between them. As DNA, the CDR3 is TGTGCCAGCAGGCAACGAACGGAGCAGCAGTTCTTC. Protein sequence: CASRQRTEQQFF.

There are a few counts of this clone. The CDR3 loop is CASSDPGQGSYGYTF. The CDR3 bases are TGTGCCAGTAGTGACCCGGGACAGGGGAGCTATGGCTACACCTTC. The chain joins TRBV19 to TRBJ1-2; 10 positions agree with TRBD1. Germline V gene data show CDR1 as LNHDA and CDR2 as SQIVND (reference sequence). The CDR3 has 15 amino acids. V dropped 5 bases and J dropped 4; count of bases not matched to a gene: 7. The full variable domain, its missing parts supplied by reference TRBV19 and TRBJ1-2, is DGGITQSPKYLFRKEGQNVTLSCEQNLNHDAMYWYRQDPGQGLRLIYYSQIVNDFQKGDIAEGYSVSREKKESFPLTVTSAQKNPTAFYLCASSDPGQGSYGYTFGSGTRLTVV.

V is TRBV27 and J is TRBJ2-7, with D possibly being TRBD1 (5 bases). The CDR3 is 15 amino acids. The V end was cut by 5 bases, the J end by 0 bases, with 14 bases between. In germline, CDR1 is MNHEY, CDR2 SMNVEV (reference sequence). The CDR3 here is CASSPKGIGSYEQYF. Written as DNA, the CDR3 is TGTGCCAGCAGTCCAAAGGGGATAGGCTCCTACGAGCAGTACTTC.

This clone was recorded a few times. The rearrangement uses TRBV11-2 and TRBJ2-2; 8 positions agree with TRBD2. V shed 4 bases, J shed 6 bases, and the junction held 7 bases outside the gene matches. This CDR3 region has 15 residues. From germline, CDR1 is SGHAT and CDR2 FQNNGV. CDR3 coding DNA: TGTGCCAGCAGCTCCCTGAAGCGGGGGTCCGGGGAGCTGTTTTTT. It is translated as CASSSLKRGSGELFF.

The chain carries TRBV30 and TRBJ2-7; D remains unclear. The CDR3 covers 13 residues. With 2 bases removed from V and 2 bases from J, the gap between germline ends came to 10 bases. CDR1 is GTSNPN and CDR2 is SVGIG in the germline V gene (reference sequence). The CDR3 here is CAWSQASPYEQYF. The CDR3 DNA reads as TGTGCCTGGAGTCAGGCGTCCCCCTACGAGCAGTACTTC.

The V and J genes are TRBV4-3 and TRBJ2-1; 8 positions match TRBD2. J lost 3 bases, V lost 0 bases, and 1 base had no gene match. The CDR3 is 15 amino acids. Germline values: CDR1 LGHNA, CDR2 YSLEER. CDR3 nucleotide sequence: TGCGCCAGCAGCCAAGACCTAGCGGGCTACAATGAGCAGTTCTTC. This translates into CASSQDLAGYNEQFF.

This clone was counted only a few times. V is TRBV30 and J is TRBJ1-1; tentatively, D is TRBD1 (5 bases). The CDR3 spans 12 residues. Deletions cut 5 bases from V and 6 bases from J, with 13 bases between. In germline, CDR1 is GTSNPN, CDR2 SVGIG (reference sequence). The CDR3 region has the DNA TGTGCCTGGCTTACCAGGGACTCTGAAGCTTTCTTT. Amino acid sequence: CAWLTRDSEAFF.

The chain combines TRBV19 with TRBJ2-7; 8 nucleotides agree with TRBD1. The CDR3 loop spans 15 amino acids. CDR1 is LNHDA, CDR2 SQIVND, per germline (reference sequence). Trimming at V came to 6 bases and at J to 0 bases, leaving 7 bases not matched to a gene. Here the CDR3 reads CASSDRDRTSYEQYF. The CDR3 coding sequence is TGTGCCAGTAGCGACCGGGACAGGACCTCCTACGAGCAGTACTTC.

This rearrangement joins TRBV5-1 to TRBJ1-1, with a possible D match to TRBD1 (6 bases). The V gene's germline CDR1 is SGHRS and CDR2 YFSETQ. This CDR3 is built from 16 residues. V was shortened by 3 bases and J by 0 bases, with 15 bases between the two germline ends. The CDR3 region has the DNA TGCGCCAGCAGCTGGGGGGGCAGACCAATGAACACTGAAGCTTTCTTT. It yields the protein CASSWGGRPMNTEAFF.

The CDR3 protein is CASSFPGGEETQYF. As DNA, the CDR3 is TGTGCCAGCAGCTTTCCGGGAGGGGAAGAGACCCAGTACTTC. V gene TRBV5-4 combines with J gene TRBJ2-5; TRBD2 agrees at 8 bases. Unmatched junction bases numbered 3, after V lost 2 bases and J lost 3 bases. Germline V gene sequence: CDR1 SGHNT, CDR2 YYREEE (reference sequence). The length of the CDR3 is 14 residues.

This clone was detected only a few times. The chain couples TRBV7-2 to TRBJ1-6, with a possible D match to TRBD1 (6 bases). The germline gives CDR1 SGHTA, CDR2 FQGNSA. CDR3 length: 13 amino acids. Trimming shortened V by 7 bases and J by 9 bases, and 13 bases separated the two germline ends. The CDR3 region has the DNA TGTGCCAGCACGGTGGGGGCGGGTTCACCCCTCCACTTT. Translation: CASTVGAGSPLHF.

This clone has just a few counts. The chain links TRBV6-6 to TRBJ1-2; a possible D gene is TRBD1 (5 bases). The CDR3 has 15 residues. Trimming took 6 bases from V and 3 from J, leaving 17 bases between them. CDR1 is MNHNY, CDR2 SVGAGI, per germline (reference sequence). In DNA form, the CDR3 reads TGTGCCAGCAGAGACCCGACGGGGGGGGACTATGGCTACACCTTC. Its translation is CASRDPTGGDYGYTF.

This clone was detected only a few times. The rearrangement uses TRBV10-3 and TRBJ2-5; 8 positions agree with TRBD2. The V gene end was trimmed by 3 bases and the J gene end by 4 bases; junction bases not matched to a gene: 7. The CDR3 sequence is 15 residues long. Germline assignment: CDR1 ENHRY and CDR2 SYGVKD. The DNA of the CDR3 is TGTGCCATCAGTGACCCCGGGGGGGGGCGAGAGACCCAGTACTTC. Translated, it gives CAISDPGGGRETQYF.

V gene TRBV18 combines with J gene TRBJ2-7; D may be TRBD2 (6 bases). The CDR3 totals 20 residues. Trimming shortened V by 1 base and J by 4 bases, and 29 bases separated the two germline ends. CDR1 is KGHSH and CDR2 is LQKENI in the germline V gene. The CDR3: CASSPRHALNAGPQGYEQYF. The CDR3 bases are TGTGCCAGCTCACCACGTCATGCACTGAACGCGGGACCCCAAGGATACGAGCAGTACTTC. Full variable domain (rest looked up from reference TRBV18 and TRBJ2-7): NAGVMQNPRHLVRRRGQEARLRCSPMKGHSHVYWYRQLPEEGLKFMVYLQKENIIDESGMPKERFSAEFPKEGPSILRIQQVVRGDSAAYFCASSPRHALNAGPQGYEQYFGPGTRLTVT.

CDR3 in DNA: TGTGCCTGGAGTCCTACCCCGGCAGGGTCGAAGGAAAAACTGTTTTTT. This gives the protein CAWSPTPAGSKEKLFF. The rearrangement joins TRBV30 to TRBJ1-4; D might be TRBD1 (5 bases). The germline V gene encodes CDR1 GTSNPN and CDR2 SVGIG (reference sequence). The CDR3 consists of 16 residues. V was trimmed by 2 bases and J by 8 bases, leaving 21 bases between them. The variable domain in full, completed from reference TRBV30 and TRBJ1-4, reads SQTIHQWPATLVQPVGSPLSLECTVEGTSNPNLYWYRQAAGRGLQLLFYSVGIGQISSEVPQNLSASRPQDRQFILSSKKLLLSDSGFYLCAWSPTPAGSKEKLFFGSGTQLSVL.

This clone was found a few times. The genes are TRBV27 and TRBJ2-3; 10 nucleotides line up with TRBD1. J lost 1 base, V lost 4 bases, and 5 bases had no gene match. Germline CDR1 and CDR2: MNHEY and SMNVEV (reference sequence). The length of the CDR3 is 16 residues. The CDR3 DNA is TGTGCCAGCAGTTCCTGGACAGGGGGACGCACAGATACGCAGTATTTT. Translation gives CASSSWTGGRTDTQYF.

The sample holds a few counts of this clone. This CDR3 is CASRRPDYANEQFF. In nucleotides, the CDR3 is TGTGCCAGCAGGCGCCCGGACTATGCCAATGAGCAGTTCTTC. The J gene is TRBJ2-1, the V gene TRBV6-5; D is perhaps TRBD2 (6 bases). Germline values: CDR1 MNHEY, CDR2 SVGAGI. The V and J ends lost 6 bases and 6 bases respectively, with 15 bases between them. The CDR3 is 14 residues long.

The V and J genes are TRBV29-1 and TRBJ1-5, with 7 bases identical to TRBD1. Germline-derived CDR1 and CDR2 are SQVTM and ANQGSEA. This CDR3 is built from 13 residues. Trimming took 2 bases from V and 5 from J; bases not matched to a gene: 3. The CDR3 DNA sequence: TGCAGCGTTGAAAGGGGGCAGGATCAGCCCCAGCATTTT. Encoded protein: CSVERGQDQPQHF.

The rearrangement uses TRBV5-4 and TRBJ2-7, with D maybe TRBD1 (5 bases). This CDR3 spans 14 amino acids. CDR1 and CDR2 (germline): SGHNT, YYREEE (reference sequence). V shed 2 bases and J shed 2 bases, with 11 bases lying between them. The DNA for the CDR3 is TGTGCCAGCAGCTTATTGGCAGGGACCTACGAGCAGTACTTC. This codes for CASSLLAGTYEQYF.

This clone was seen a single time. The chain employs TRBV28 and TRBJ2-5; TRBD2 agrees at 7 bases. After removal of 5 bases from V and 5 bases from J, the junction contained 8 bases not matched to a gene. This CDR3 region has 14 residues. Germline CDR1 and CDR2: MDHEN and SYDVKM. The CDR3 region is CASSPAGSPETQYF. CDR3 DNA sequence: TGTGCCAGCAGTCCAGCGGGGAGCCCGGAGACCCAGTACTTC.

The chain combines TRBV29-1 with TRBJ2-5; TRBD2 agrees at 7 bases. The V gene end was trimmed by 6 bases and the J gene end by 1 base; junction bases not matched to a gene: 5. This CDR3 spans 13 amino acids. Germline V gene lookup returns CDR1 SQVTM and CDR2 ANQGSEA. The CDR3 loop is CSVVGGGQETQYF. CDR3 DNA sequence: TGCAGCGTGGTTGGGGGGGGCCAAGAGACCCAGTACTTC.

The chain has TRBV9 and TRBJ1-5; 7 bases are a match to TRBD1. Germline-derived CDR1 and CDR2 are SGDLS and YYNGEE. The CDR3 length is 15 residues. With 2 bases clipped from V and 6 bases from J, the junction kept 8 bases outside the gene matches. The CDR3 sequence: CASSVGAGTAQPQHF. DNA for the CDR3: TGTGCCAGCAGCGTTGGTGCAGGGACAGCTCAGCCCCAGCATTTT.

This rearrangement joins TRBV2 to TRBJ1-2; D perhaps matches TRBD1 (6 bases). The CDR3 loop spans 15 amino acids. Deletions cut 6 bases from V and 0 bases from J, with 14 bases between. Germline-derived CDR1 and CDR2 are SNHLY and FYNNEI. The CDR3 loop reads CASSNGQSANYGYTF. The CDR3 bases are TGTGCCAGCAGCAACGGACAGAGCGCTAACTATGGCTACACCTTC.

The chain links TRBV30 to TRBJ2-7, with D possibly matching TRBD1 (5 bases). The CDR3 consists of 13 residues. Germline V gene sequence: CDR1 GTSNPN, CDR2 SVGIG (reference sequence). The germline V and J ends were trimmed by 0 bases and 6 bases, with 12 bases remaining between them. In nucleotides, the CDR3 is TGTGCCTGGAGTGTACAAGGGGCGGTCGAGCAGTACTTC. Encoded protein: CAWSVQGAVEQYF. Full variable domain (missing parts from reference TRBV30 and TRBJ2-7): SQTIHQWPATLVQPVGSPLSLECTVEGTSNPNLYWYRQAAGRGLQLLFYSVGIGQISSEVPQNLSASRPQDRQFILSSKKLLLSDSGFYLCAWSVQGAVEQYFGPGTRLTVT.

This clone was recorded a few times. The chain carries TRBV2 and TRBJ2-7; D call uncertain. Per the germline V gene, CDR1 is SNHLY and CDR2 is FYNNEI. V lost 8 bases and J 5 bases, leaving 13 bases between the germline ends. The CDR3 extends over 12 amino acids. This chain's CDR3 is CASRLEANEQYF. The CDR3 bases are TGTGCCAGCCGGCTAGAGGCTAACGAGCAGTACTTC.

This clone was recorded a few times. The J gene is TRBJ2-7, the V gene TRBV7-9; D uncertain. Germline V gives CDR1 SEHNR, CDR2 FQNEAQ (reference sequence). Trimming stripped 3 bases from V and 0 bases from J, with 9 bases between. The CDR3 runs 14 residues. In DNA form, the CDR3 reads TGTGCCAGCAGCTTGCAGGAAAGCTCCTACGAGCAGTACTTC. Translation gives CASSLQESSYEQYF.